The 17 T cell receptor beta chains below all came from one sample that was sequenced in a study of cytomegalovirus exposure and HLA in healthy donors (dated by TCRdb to about 2017). Libraries were made using the immunoSEQ multiplex PCR assay. For the multiplex PCR, a mixture combining 60 forward primers for TCR Vbeta segments and 13 reverse primers for TCR Jbeta segments was used. TCRdb holds this immuneACCESS table with in-frame rearrangements only. Some clones are missing; in checked studies, unresolved V genes explain under half, and the rest has no known cause. The sample has around 120,000 clones on record, around three quarters of them singletons. Over 5.5% of the sample lies in the top ten. The sequenced sample consisted of PBMCs. All receptors come from a middle-aged woman in good health and CMV-seronegative.

A remark on this clone: An end of the junction differs from the germline gene, which may be a read error. The rearrangement links TRBV5-1 to TRBJ2-4; weak D call: TRBD2 (6 bases). Per the germline V gene, CDR1 is SGHRS and CDR2 is YFSETQ. CDR3 length equals 16 residues. CDR3 sequence (DNA): TGCGCCAGCAGCTTACAGGAGGGGAGAACCAAAAACAGTCAGTACTTC. This translates into CASSLQEGRTKNSQYF.

This clone has only one observation. The chain recombines TRBV11-2 with TRBJ2-7, with 9 bases that match TRBD1. The CDR3 is made up of 13 amino acids. V was pared by 3 bases and J by 7 bases, with 4 bases of the junction left unmatched. CDR1 and CDR2 from the germline V gene are SGHAT and FQNNGV. This CDR3 is CASSLGDREEQYF. CDR3 nucleotides: TGTGCCAGCAGCTTGGGGGACAGGGAAGAGCAGTACTTC.

This chain joins TRBV7-9 and TRBJ1-2; 8 bases line up with TRBD1. V lost 5 bases to trimming and J lost 7 bases; unmatched junction nucleotides: 12. The CDR3 extends over 15 amino acids. From germline, CDR1 is SEHNR and CDR2 FQNEAQ (reference sequence). The CDR3 is CASSGLRDRSVGYTF. CDR3 coding DNA: TGTGCCAGCAGCGGTCTGCGGGACAGGTCGGTTGGCTACACCTTC.

This chain uses TRBV30 with TRBJ1-4, with unresolved D. V lost 0 bases to trimming and J lost 7 bases, with 21 bases between them. The germline V gene encodes CDR1 GTSNPN and CDR2 SVGIG (reference sequence). This CDR3 has 17 residues. The CDR3 nucleotides are TGTGCCTGGAGTGTACAGCCCCCGGACTCCCGGACTGAAAAACTGTTTTTT. Its protein product is CAWSVQPPDSRTEKLFF.

The chain has TRBV5-6 and TRBJ1-1; possibly TRBD1 for D (5 bases). Germline V gene lookup returns CDR1 SGHDT and CDR2 YYEEEE. V was clipped by 1 base and J by 4 bases, with 11 bases between them. This CDR3 is built from 14 residues. CDR3 protein: CASSLMSGGTEAFF. The CDR3 bases are TGTGCCAGCAGCTTGATGTCGGGGGGCACTGAAGCTTTCTTT.

V and J are TRBV14 and TRBJ1-2; possible D gene TRBD1, 6 bases. V was cut by 2 bases and J by 3 bases, with 7 bases left in between. Germline V gives CDR1 SGHDN, CDR2 FVKESK. The CDR3 has 13 residues. The CDR3 loop is CASSQQGYYGYTF. The CDR3 bases are TGTGCCAGCAGCCAACAGGGGTACTATGGCTACACCTTC.

This chain connects TRBV7-9 to TRBJ1-2; no clear D. Deletions cut 5 bases from V and 8 bases from J, with 12 bases between. Germline values: CDR1 SEHNR, CDR2 FQNEAQ (reference sequence). CDR3 length: 12 residues. In nucleotides, the CDR3 is TGTGCCAGCAGCCTAAGCCGGGGAGGCTACACCTTC. It translates to CASSLSRGGYTF.

This clone was counted a few times. This chain links TRBV9 with TRBJ2-3, with a weak D call TRBD2 (5 bases). The CDR3 has 15 residues. Trimming took off 4 bases at V and 2 bases at J, with 14 bases between the two ends. Germline V gene lookup returns CDR1 SGDLS and CDR2 YYNGEE. The CDR3 loop reads CASSRPRATTDTQYF. The CDR3 coding sequence is TGTGCCAGCAGCCGACCGCGGGCTACCACAGATACGCAGTATTTT.

CDR3 region: CASSPYPSLVSDGNIQYF. CDR3 in DNA: TGTGCCAGCAGTCCATATCCCAGCCTGGTCAGCGACGGAAACATTCAGTACTTC. This chain uses TRBV28 with TRBJ2-4; D gene unclear. V lost 5 bases and J 6 bases, leaving 26 bases between the germline ends. The CDR3 consists of 18 residues. Germline assignment: CDR1 MDHEN and CDR2 SYDVKM.

The chain has TRBV11-2 and TRBJ2-1, with 9 bases lining up with TRBD2. The CDR3 loop spans 15 amino acids. Germline V gene sequence: CDR1 SGHAT, CDR2 FQNNGV. Trimming took 1 base from V and 8 from J; bases not matched to a gene: 6. The CDR3 DNA reads TGTGCCAGCAGCTTAGTAGCGGGAGTAAGGCATGAGCAGTTCTTC. Translation gives CASSLVAGVRHEQFF.

This sequence joins TRBV6-6 and TRBJ1-1; 9 positions match TRBD1. This CDR3 has 15 residues. V was clipped by 4 bases and J by 11 bases; unmatched bases: 14. CDR1 and CDR2 from the germline V gene are MNHNY and SVGAGI (reference sequence). CDR3 bases: TGTGCCAGCAGTTCCTCCGGGACAGGGTTTAGGTGGGCTTTCTTT. The encoded protein is CASSSSGTGFRWAFF.

The chain has TRBV5-4 and TRBJ1-1; no clear D gene. This CDR3 has 16 amino acids. Germline V CDR1 and CDR2: SGHNT, YYREEE (reference sequence). The V gene lost 4 bases and the J gene lost 4 bases, with 20 bases spanning the gap. This CDR3 is CASSDRSAGSFTEAFF. The CDR3 nucleotides are TGTGCCAGCAGCGACCGATCGGCCGGGTCCTTCACTGAAGCTTTCTTT.

This CDR3 is CAATGDEQYF. The CDR3 DNA is TGTGCCGCCACAGGGGACGAGCAGTACTTC. The gene calls are TRBV28 and TRBJ2-7; 7 nucleotides agree with TRBD1. Germline-derived CDR1 and CDR2 are MDHEN and SYDVKM. V lost 11 bases and J lost 5; bases outside the gene matches: 3. The length of the CDR3 is 10 residues.

The rearrangement links TRBV6-1 to TRBJ1-5; 7 positions match TRBD1. The CDR3 is 15 residues long. CDR1 MNHNS and CDR2 SASEGT come from the germline V gene. The V gene end was trimmed by 6 bases and the J gene end by 0 bases; junction bases not matched to a gene: 5. DNA of the CDR3: TGTGCCAGCAGCCTGACAGGGTCTAGCAATCAGCCCCAGCATTTT. It yields the protein CASSLTGSSNQPQHF.

This rearrangement joins TRBV4-1 to TRBJ2-5; TRBD2 agrees at 14 bases. Germline V gene data show CDR1 as MGHRA and CDR2 as YSYEKL. The J segment lost 3 bases and the V segment lost 3 bases, leaving 3 bases of the junction unmatched. The CDR3 is 16 residues long. The CDR3 DNA reads as TGCGCCAGCAGCCAGGGGGGACTAGCGGGAGAAGAGACCCAGTACTTC. The encoded protein is CASSQGGLAGEETQYF.

Remarks on this clone: The junction shows a germline mismatch at one end, possibly a read error. This chain connects TRBV5-5 to TRBJ2-7; 9 nucleotides match TRBD1. The germline V gene has CDR1 SGHKS and CDR2 YYEKEE (reference sequence). This CDR3 has 15 amino acids. The CDR3, as DNA: TGTGCCAGAAGCTTAATCAGGGACAGGGACTACGAGCAGTACTTC. Residues: CARSLIRDRDYEQYF.

V usage is TRBV2 and J usage is TRBJ1-1, with D unclear. The CDR3 runs 12 residues. Trimming left V 6 bases short and J 4 bases short, with 9 bases between. CDR1 and CDR2 from the germline V gene are SNHLY and FYNNEI. DNA for the CDR3: TGTGCCAGCAGCCCCGATAGCACTGAAGCTTTCTTT. This gives the protein CASSPDSTEAFF. The full variable domain, its missing parts supplied by reference TRBV2 and TRBJ1-1, is EPEVTQTPSHQVTQMGQEVILRCVPISNHLYFYWYRQILGQKVEFLVSFYNNEISEKSEIFDDQFSVERPDGSNFTLKIRSTKLEDSAMYFCASSPDSTEAFFGQGTRLTVV.